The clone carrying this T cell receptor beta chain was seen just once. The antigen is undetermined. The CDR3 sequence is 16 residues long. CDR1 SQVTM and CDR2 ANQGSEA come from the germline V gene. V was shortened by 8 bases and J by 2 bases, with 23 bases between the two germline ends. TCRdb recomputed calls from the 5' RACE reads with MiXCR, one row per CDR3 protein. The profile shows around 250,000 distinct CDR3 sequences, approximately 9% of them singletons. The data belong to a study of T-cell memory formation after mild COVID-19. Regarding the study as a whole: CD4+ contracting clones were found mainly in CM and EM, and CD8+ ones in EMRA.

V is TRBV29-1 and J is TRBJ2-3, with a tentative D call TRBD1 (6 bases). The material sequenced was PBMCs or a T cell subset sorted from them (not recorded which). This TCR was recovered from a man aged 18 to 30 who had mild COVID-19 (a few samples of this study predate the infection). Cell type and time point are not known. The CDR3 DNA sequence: TGCAGCACACCCGGGACAAGTAATTCGCCCACAGATACGCAGTATTTT. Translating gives CSTPGTSNSPTDTQYF.